Here is one T cell receptor (beta chain) with its context. The data were obtained in a study of CD8+CD57+ T cells in acquired aplastic anemia. All patients picked for sequencing had shown, by flow cytometry, an expansion of CD8+CD57+ cells. A severe acquired aplastic anemia diagnosis applied to all patients. Investigators profiled TCR beta VDJ and CDR3 from genomic DNA template. From the reads, TCRdb called clonotypes with MiXCR, one entry per CDR3 protein. The profile shows 150,000 to 200,000 distinct CDR3 sequences, 40% to 55% of them singletons. The sample consisted of sorted CD4+, CD8+, or CD8+CD57+ T cells (not recorded which) from PBMCs. This TCR was recovered from a human donor with aplastic anemia.

CDR3 amino acids: CASSLGTGNSPLHF. The CDR3 DNA follows: TGTGCCAGCAGCCTCGGGACAGGCAATTCACCCCTCCACTTT. This chain joins TRBV7-2 and TRBJ1-6, with TRBD1 matching over 8 bases. V was pared by 5 bases and J by 7 bases, with 4 bases of the junction left unmatched. CDR1 is SGHTA, CDR2 FQGNSA, per germline. This CDR3 has 14 amino acids. The full variable domain, its missing parts supplied by reference TRBV7-2 and TRBJ1-6, is GAGVSQSPSNKVTEKGKDVELRCDPISGHTALYWYRQSLGQGLEFLIYFQGNSAPDKSGLPSDRFSAERTGGSVSTLTIQRTQQEDSAVYLCASSLGTGNSPLHFGNGTRLTVT.